The 14 T cell receptor beta chains reported below all come from one sample, sequenced in a study of Ad26.COV2.S vaccination and SARS-CoV-2 variants. Profiling relied on immunoSEQ multiplex PCR, and the TCRdb table lists in-frame clones only, not all of them. The sample records approximately 280,000 clones, around 87% being singletons. As for treatment: about 20 received Ad26.COV2.S at low or high dose, single or two shots; 5 received placebo; per-sample allocation not given. The investigators took samples on day 63 after the first vaccine or placebo injection. Sequences were derived from peripheral blood, sampled in a trial of Ad26.COV2.S vaccine versus placebo. Receptor source: a person aged 18 to 65 who received the Ad26.COV2.S COVID-19 vaccine or a placebo.

The chain has TRBV7-6 and TRBJ2-7; 8 bases fit TRBD2. CDR3 size: 14 residues. In germline, CDR1 is SGHVS, CDR2 FNYEAQ. Unmatched junction bases numbered 8, after V lost 5 bases and J lost 5 bases. CDR3 loop: CASSAREGLNEQYF. The CDR3 region has the DNA TGTGCCAGCAGCGCCCGGGAGGGCCTCAACGAGCAGTACTTC.

The chain recombines TRBV27 with TRBJ1-6; 7 nucleotides match TRBD1. The CDR3 contains 15 residues. Germline V gene lookup returns CDR1 MNHEY and CDR2 SMNVEV (reference sequence). J lost 7 bases, V lost 5 bases, and 8 bases had no gene match. CDR3 sequence: CASSDRQGANSPLHF. CDR3 DNA: TGTGCCAGCAGTGACCGACAGGGAGCAAATTCACCCCTCCACTTT.

The rearrangement joins TRBV5-5 to TRBJ1-2; D uncertain. The V gene's germline CDR1 is SGHKS and CDR2 YYEKEE (reference sequence). The V and J ends lost 0 bases and 5 bases respectively, with 8 bases between them. This CDR3 is 13 amino acids long. The CDR3 coding sequence is TGTGCCAGCAGCTTGGCAACCAAATATGGCTACACCTTC. Its protein product is CASSLATKYGYTF. Drawing the rest from reference TRBV5-5 and TRBJ1-2, the complete variable domain is DAGVTQSPTHLIKTRGQQVTLRCSPISGHKSVSWYQQVLGQGPQFIFQYYEKEERGRGNFPDRFSARQFPNYSSELNVNALLLGDSALYLCASSLATKYGYTFGSGTRLTVV.

The chain combines TRBV20-1 with TRBJ2-7; 7 bases line up with TRBD1. The CDR3 consists of 11 residues. CDR1 is DFQATT, CDR2 SNEGSKA, per germline (reference sequence). V shed 6 bases and J 9 bases; nucleotides not matched to a gene: 8. The CDR3 DNA reads TGCAGTGCCCCTTTTGGGACAGCGCAGTACTTC. Translation: CSAPFGTAQYF.

The genes are TRBV7-2 and TRBJ1-2, with D uncertain. V was clipped by 1 base and J by 4 bases, with 13 bases between them. The CDR3 spans 15 residues. Germline V gives CDR1 SGHTA, CDR2 FQGNSA. The DNA of the CDR3 is TGTGCCAGCAGCTTAGACAACGAGGGTAGCTATGGCTACACCTTC. This encodes CASSLDNEGSYGYTF.

This clone was seen only a few times. The V and J genes are TRBV10-3 and TRBJ2-1, with 9 bases that match TRBD2. There are 17 residues in the CDR3. V lost 2 bases and J lost 7; bases outside the gene matches: 12. Germline CDR1 is ENHRY and CDR2 is SYGVKD. CDR3: CAISERLAGMNGNEQFF. CDR3 nucleotide sequence: TGTGCCATCAGTGAGAGGCTAGCGGGGATGAATGGAAATGAGCAGTTCTTC.

The CDR3, as DNA: TGCGCCAGCAGCCAAGGAAGCAACACCTACGAGCAGTACTTC. Amino acid sequence: CASSQGSNTYEQYF. V is TRBV4-1 and J is TRBJ2-7, with D hard to call. V lost 1 base and J lost 2, with 9 bases in between. The CDR3 sequence is 14 residues long. The germline gives CDR1 MGHRA, CDR2 YSYEKL.

The V call is TRBV19, the J call TRBJ1-5, with 7 nucleotides matching TRBD1. In germline, CDR1 is LNHDA, CDR2 SQIVND (reference sequence). The V gene end was trimmed by 4 bases and the J gene end by 0 bases; junction bases not matched to a gene: 3. The CDR3 runs 15 residues. Written as DNA, the CDR3 is TGTGCCAGTAGTACCCGACAGGGTAGCAATCAGCCCCAGCATTTT. This gives the protein CASSTRQGSNQPQHF.

This chain uses TRBV7-8 with TRBJ2-5; 9 bases agree with TRBD2. Germline V lookup: CDR1 SGHVS, CDR2 FQNEAQ. Germline trimming cut 6 bases from V and 1 base from J; bases unmatched to any gene: 6. There are 15 residues in the CDR3. CDR3 in amino acids: CASSSSGGLQETQYF. The DNA of the CDR3 is TGTGCCAGCAGTTCGAGCGGGGGGCTCCAAGAGACCCAGTACTTC.

V and J are TRBV19 and TRBJ1-2; D gene ambiguous. Germline V gene sequence: CDR1 LNHDA, CDR2 SQIVND (reference sequence). V was clipped by 8 bases and J by 7 bases, with 14 bases between them. The CDR3 extends over 12 amino acids. The CDR3 spells CASDGRDRGYTF. DNA for the CDR3: TGTGCCAGTGACGGGAGGGATCGTGGCTACACCTTC.

V gene TRBV7-3 combines with J gene TRBJ2-3, with 8 bases fitting TRBD2. Germline CDR1 is SGHTA and CDR2 is FQGTGA. Trimming removed 2 bases from V and 4 bases from J; junction bases left unmatched: 8. CDR3 size: 16 residues. The CDR3 coding sequence is TGTGCCAGCAGCTTATTTGCGGGGGGAGGTTCAGATACGCAGTATTTT. It is translated as CASSLFAGGGSDTQYF.

The V gene is TRBV29-1, the J gene TRBJ2-1, with TRBD1 as a possible D gene (5 bases). The CDR3 has 13 residues. V was cut by 0 bases and J by 9 bases, with 12 bases left in between. Germline CDR1 SQVTM, CDR2 ANQGSEA. CDR3 residues: CSVEDKGLSEQFF. The CDR3 DNA is TGCAGCGTTGAAGATAAGGGGTTAAGTGAGCAGTTCTTC.

The rearrangement joins TRBV3-1 (or the pseudogene TRBV3-2) to TRBJ1-3; D is uncertain. This CDR3 region has 14 residues. Trimming removed 5 bases from V and 0 bases from J, with 8 bases in between. Germline CDR1 and CDR2: LGHDT and YNNKEL (reference sequence). Written as DNA, the CDR3 is TGTGCCAGCAGCACCCAGGCCTCTGGAAACACCATATATTTT. Translation gives CASSTQASGNTIYF.

This clone was observed a single time. The chain couples TRBV7-3 to TRBJ2-7; 7 bases are shared with TRBD1. This CDR3 is built from 14 residues. Germline values: CDR1 SGHTA, CDR2 FQGTGA. J lost 3 bases, V lost 1 base, and 3 bases had no gene match. The DNA of the CDR3 is TGTGCCAGCAGCTTAAGCAGGGGGAACTACGAGCAGTACTTC. Its translation: CASSLSRGNYEQYF.